This passage covers 3 T cell receptor beta chains from one sample sequenced in a study of blood T cell repertoires in COVID-19. The method was immunoSEQ multiplex PCR; TCRdb's version includes in-frame clones alone and lacks a portion of them. Of roughly 240,000 clones listed, approximately 87% were seen once; the top ten hold about 4.9%. What was sequenced was peripheral blood. Receptor source: a man aged 60 to 75 who had recovered from COVID-19.

This chain joins TRBV19 and TRBJ2-7, with a possible D match to TRBD2 (5 bases). This CDR3 spans 11 amino acids. Germline lookup yields CDR1 LNHDA and CDR2 SQIVND (reference sequence). V lost 9 bases to trimming and J lost 6 bases, with 12 bases between them. CDR3 loop: CASGNMGEQYF. CDR3 in DNA: TGTGCCAGCGGGAACATGGGCGAGCAGTACTTC.

The chain links TRBV19 to TRBJ2-1; weak D call: TRBD2 (5 bases). The CDR3 loop spans 14 amino acids. Trimming left V 5 bases short and J 10 bases short, with 18 bases between. CDR1 is LNHDA and CDR2 is SQIVND in the germline V gene (reference sequence). CDR3 in DNA: TGTGCCAGTAGTCTCACCTCAACGGGAAGAGAGCAGTTCTTC. Translating gives CASSLTSTGREQFF. Supplemented by reference TRBV19 and TRBJ2-1, the full variable domain reads DGGITQSPKYLFRKEGQNVTLSCEQNLNHDAMYWYRQDPGQGLRLIYYSQIVNDFQKGDIAEGYSVSREKKESFPLTVTSAQKNPTAFYLCASSLTSTGREQFFGPGTRLTVL.

The rearrangement uses TRBV24-1 and TRBJ1-1; 8 bases are shared with TRBD1. V lost 2 bases and J lost 3; bases outside the gene matches: 4. From germline, CDR1 is KGHDR and CDR2 SFDVKD. This CDR3 comprises 15 residues. The CDR3 bases are TGTGCCACCAGTGATTCTACAGGGGGGTACACTGAAGCTTTCTTT. Amino acid sequence: CATSDSTGGYTEAFF.